This T cell receptor beta chain stems from a study of cytomegalovirus exposure and HLA in healthy donors. Trimming left V 7 bases short and J 2 bases short, with 15 bases between. Germline CDR1 reads SEHNR; CDR2 reads FQNEAQ (reference sequence). The CDR3 has 14 residues. The PCR used 60 Vbeta and 13 Jbeta primers. Measured with immunoSEQ multiplex PCR; TCRdb has only the in-frame clones, and not every one. Seen here are about 170,000 clones, over 65% observed once, and the top ten hold less than 0.9%. The TCR originated in a female donor in good health and CMV-seronegative. The chain carries TRBV7-9 and TRBJ2-7, with D possibly TRBD2 on 6 matching bases. Specimen: PBMCs. The CDR3 DNA follows: TGTGCCAGCACCGTGGGGGGAACAGCCTACGAGCAGTACTTC. This encodes CASTVGGTAYEQYF. Full variable domain (remainder filled in from reference TRBV7-9 and TRBJ2-7): DTGVSQNPRHKITKRGQNVTFRCDPISEHNRLYWYRQTLGQGPEFLTYFQNEAQLEKSRLLSDRFSAERPKGSFSTLEIQRTEQGDSAMYLCASTVGGTAYEQYFGPGTRLTVT.